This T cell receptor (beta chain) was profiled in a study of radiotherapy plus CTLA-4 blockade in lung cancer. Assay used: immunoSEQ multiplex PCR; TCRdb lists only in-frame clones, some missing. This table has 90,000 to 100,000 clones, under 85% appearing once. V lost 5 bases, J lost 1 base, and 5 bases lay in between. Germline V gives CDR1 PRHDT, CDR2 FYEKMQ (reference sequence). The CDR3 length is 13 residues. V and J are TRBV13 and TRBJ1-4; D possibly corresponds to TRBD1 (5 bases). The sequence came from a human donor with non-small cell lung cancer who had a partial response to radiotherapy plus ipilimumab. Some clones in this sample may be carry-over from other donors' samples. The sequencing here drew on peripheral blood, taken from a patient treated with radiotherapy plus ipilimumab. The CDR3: CASSRGTNEKLFF. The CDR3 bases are TGTGCCAGCAGCAGGGGAACTAATGAAAAACTGTTTTTT.